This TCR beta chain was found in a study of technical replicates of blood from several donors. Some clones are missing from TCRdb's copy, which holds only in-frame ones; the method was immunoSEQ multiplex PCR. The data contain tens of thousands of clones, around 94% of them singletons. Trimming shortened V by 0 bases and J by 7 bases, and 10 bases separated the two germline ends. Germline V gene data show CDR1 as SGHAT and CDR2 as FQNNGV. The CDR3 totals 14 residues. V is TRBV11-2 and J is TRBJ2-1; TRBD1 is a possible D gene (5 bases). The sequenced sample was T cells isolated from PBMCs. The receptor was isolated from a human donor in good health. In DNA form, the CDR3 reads TGTGCCAGCAGCTTAGAGGTAGGGGAAAATGAGCAGTTCTTC. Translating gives CASSLEVGENEQFF.